The clone carrying this T cell receptor (beta chain) has a handful of counts. The target antigen is unknown. Free of recent acute infections or vaccinations, the donors were healthy HIV-negative adults. Generated by immunoSEQ multiplex PCR, the TCRdb table keeps only in-frame clones and is missing some. The table shows approximately 97,000 clones, with under 70% occurring only once. The data are from a study of shared clonotypes between healthy human individuals. Turning to the study itself: Three plates were used per donor for CD4 naive, three for CD4 memory, two for CD8 naive and one for CD8 memory. Study observations and caveats: Shared clonotypes across all four donors exceeded non-shared ones in generation probability. It was the few donors that limited the genetic and exposure-history diversity represented.

Per germline, CDR1 LNHDA and CDR2 SQIVND (reference sequence). V was clipped by 3 bases and J by 9 bases, with 11 bases between them. This CDR3 has 13 amino acids. The J gene is TRBJ2-2, the V gene TRBV19; no reliable D call. What was sequenced was memory CD8+ T cells sorted from blood. Subset of the sample: CD45RO+ cells pooled with CCR7-negative TemRA cells. This TCR was sampled from a man aged 25-45 years in good health. CDR3 sequence reads: CASSIGWDWELFF. Here the CDR3 DNA reads TGTGCCAGTAGTATCGGCTGGGATTGGGAGCTGTTTTTT.